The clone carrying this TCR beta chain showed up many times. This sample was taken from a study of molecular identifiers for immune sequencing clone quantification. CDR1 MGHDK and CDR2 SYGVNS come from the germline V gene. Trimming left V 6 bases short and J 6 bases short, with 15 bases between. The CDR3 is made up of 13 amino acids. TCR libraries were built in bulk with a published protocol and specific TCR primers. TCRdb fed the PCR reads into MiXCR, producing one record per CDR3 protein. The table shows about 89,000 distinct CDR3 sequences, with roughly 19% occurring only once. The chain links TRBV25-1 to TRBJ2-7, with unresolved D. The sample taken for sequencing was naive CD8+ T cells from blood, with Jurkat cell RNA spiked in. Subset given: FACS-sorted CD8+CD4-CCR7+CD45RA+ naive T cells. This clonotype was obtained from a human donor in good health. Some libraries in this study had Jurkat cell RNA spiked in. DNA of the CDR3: TGTGCCAGCAGCCTCGGGCGTCATGGCGAGCAGTACTTC. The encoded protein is CASSLGRHGEQYF.